This TCR beta chain was sequenced in a study of human T cells and chemical hapten exposure. What the library attached to individual cDNA molecules were unique molecular identifiers. Methods used by the authors: TCRs per sample had a median of roughly 93,000 and ranged from roughly 23,224 to 700,000. TCRdb fed the 5' RACE reads into MiXCR, producing one record per CDR3 protein. Here the V and J calls rest on TCRdb's processing, not on the authors' analysis. The table has about 81,000 distinct CDR3 sequences, about 8% seen once. This clonotype came up many times. The V gene's germline CDR1 is SGHVS and CDR2 FQNEAQ. With 3 bases removed from V and 0 bases from J, the gap between germline ends came to 8 bases. The CDR3 extends over 14 amino acids. Before extraction, the whole blood was not fractionated, and total RNA was taken from it.

The clonotype was recovered from a male donor in good health. The rearrangement joins TRBV7-8 to TRBJ1-1, with D unclear. The DNA of the CDR3 is TGTGCCAGCAGCTTGACGGCAATGAACACTGAAGCTTTCTTT. Translated, it gives CASSLTAMNTEAFF.